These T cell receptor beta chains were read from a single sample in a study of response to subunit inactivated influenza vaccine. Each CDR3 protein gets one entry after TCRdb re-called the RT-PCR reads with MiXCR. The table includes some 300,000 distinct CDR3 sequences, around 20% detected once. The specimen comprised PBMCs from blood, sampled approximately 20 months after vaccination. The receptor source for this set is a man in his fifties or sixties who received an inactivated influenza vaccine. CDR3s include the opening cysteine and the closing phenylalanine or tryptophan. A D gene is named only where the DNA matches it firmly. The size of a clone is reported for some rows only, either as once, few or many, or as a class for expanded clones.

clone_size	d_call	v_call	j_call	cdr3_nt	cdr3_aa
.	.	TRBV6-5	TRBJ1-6	TGTGCCAGCAGTTACTCGCAGTATTCACCCCTCCACTTT	CASSYSQYSPLHF
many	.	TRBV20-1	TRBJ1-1	TGCAGTGCTGAACAGGTCATGAACACTGAAGCTTTCTTT	CSAEQVMNTEAFF
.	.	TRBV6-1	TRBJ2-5	TGTGCCAGCACGGGCAGGGGCAAAGAGACCCAGTACTTC	CASTGRGKETQYF
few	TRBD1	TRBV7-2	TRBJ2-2	TGTGCCAGCAGCTGGGACAGATACCTCACCGGGGAGCTGTTTTTT	CASSWDRYLTGELFF
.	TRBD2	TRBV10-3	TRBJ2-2	TGTGCCATCAGTGAACTAGCGGGGAACGGGGAGCTGTTTTTT	CAISELAGNGELFF
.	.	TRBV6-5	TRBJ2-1	TGTGCCAGCAGTTACAATGGGGGAATTGAGCAGTTCTTC	CASSYNGGIEQFF
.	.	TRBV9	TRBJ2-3	TGTGCCAGCAGCGCAACAGTGTCTAGCACAGATACGCAGTATTTT	CASSATVSSTDTQYF
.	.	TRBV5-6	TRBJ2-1	TGTGCCAGCAGCTCCCCTTGGGGTGAGCAGTTCTTC	CASSSPWGEQFF
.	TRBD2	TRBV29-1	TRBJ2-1	TGCAGCGTTGAACTTTTCATACGGACTAGTTACAATGAGCAGTTCTTC	CSVELFIRTSYNEQFF
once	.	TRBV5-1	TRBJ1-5	TGCGCCAGCAGCCCGGACAGTAACAATCAGCCCCAGCATTTT	CASSPDSNNQPQHF
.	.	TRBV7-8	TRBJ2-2	TGTGCCAGCAGCCTTCAGATGAACACCGGGGAGCTGTTTTTT	CASSLQMNTGELFF
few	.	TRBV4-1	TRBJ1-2	TGCGCCAGCAGCCATCCCTTCGGGGCGCTAGGGAACTATGGCTACACCTTC	CASSHPFGALGNYGYTF
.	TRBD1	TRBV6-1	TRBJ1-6	TGTGCCAGCAGACCCAGACAGGGGTCCTATTCACCCCTCCACTTT	CASRPRQGSYSPLHF
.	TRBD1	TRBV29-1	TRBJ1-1	TGCAGCGTCCCCGGGACAGGCTCGGTGGGCACTGAAGCTTTCTTT	CSVPGTGSVGTEAFF
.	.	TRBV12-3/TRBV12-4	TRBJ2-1	TGTGCCAGCAGTTACTCCGGGGGGCCAATGAATGAGCAGTTCTTC	CASSYSGGPMNEQFF
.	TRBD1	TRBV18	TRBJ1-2	TGTGCCAGCTCAGGGACAGAAAACTATGGCTACACCTTC	CASSGTENYGYTF
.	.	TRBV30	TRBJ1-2	TGTGCCTGGAGTGTAAGGTGGTCGCGGGTCTATGGCTACACCTTC	CAWSVRWSRVYGYTF
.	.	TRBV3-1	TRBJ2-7	TGTGCCAGCAGCCAAGATTGGGTAGGAGGGATCCTCTCCTACGAGCAGTACTTC	CASSQDWVGGILSYEQYF
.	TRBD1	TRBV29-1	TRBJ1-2	TGCAGCGTTGAATTGGGGACAGGGTTCTATGGCTACACCTTC	CSVELGTGFYGYTF
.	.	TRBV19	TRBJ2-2	TGTGCCAGTAGTATGGATGGATTCACGAACACCGGGGAGCTGTTTTTT	CASSMDGFTNTGELFF
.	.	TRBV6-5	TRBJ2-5	TGTGCCAGCAGCTATAGCGCGACCCAGTACTTC	CASSYSATQYF
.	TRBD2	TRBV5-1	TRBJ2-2	TGCGCCAGCAGCAGTCCTAAAAGCGGGGTGAACACCGGGGAGCTGTTTTTT	CASSSPKSGVNTGELFF
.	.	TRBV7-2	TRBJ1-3	TGTGCCAGCAGCCCCATGGTAGTCTTCTCTGGAAACACCATATATTTT	CASSPMVVFSGNTIYF
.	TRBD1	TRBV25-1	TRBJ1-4	TGTGCCAGCAGTGAATGGGACAGACGGGGTGAAAAACTGTTTTTT	CASSEWDRRGEKLFF
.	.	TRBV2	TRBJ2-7	TGTGCCAGCAGTGAAGCGATTCCGGGGAGAATTTACGAGCAGTACTTC	CASSEAIPGRIYEQYF
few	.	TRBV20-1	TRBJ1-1	TGCAGTGTCTCACTGGGGGGGAACACTGAAGCTTTCTTT	CSVSLGGNTEAFF
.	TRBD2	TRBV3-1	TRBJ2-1	TGTGCCAGCAGCCAAGATCTCCGGGGGGGAATTTACAATGAGCAGTTCTTC	CASSQDLRGGIYNEQFF
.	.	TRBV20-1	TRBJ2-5	TGCAGTGCTAGCGTTTCCGGGACCCAGTACTTC	CSASVSGTQYF
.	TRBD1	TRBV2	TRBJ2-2	TGTGCCAGCAAGACAGGGGGTGGCACCGGGGAGCTGTTTTTT	CASKTGGGTGELFF
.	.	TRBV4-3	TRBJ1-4	TGCGCCAGCAGCCGGGACCAGGGCGGGGAAAAACTGTTTTTT	CASSRDQGGEKLFF
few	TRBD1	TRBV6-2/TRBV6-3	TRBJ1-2	TGTGCCAGCAGTTACTTCGCGGGACAGGGGACCCCTAACTATGGCTACACCTTC	CASSYFAGQGTPNYGYTF
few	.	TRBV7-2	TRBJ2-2	TGTGCCAGCAGGCTGCTAGCGACGAACACCGGGGAGCTGTTTTTT	CASRLLATNTGELFF
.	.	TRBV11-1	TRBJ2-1	TGTGCCAGCAGCTTAGCGCGGGACCCTCGAACCTATGAGCAGTTCTTC	CASSLARDPRTYEQFF
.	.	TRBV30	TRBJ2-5	TGTGCCTGGAGTACGATCAGGTCTGGGGGCAGGGAGACCCAGTACTTC	CAWSTIRSGGRETQYF
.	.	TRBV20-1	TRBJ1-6	TGCAGTGCTAGAGATCCATCACACCGAAATTCACCCCTCCACTTT	CSARDPSHRNSPLHF
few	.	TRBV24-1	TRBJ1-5	TGTGCCATCGCGACGAGCGACAGAGGCAATCAGCCCCAGCATTTT	CAIATSDRGNQPQHF
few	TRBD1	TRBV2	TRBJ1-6	TGTGCCAGCAATGAACGAGGACAGGGTGGTTCACCCCTCCACTTT	CASNERGQGGSPLHF
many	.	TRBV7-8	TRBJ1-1	TGTGCCAGCAGCAGCAAGAACACTGAAGCTTTCTTT	CASSSKNTEAFF
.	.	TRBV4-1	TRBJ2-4	TGCGCCAGCAGCCAAGTAGGACTTAACATTCAGTACTTC	CASSQVGLNIQYF
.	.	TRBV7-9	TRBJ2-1	TGTGCCAGCAGCTCCCAGACGGCCGTGGACGGTGAGCAGTTCTTC	CASSSQTAVDGEQFF
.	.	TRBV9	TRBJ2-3	TGTGCCAGCAGCGTAAGCGGCATCCGGGGCACAGATACGCAGTATTTT	CASSVSGIRGTDTQYF
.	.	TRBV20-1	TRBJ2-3	TGCAGTGCTACAGGGGTGGCAAACACAGATACGCAGTATTTT	CSATGVANTDTQYF
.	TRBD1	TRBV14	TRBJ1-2	TGTGCCAGCAGCCAAGTTGGGACAGGGGGCTACACCTTC	CASSQVGTGGYTF
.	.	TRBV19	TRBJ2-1	TGTGCCAGTAGTATTAAGAGTAGTTACAGGATCAATGAGCAGTTCTTC	CASSIKSSYRINEQFF
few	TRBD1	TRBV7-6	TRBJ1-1	TGTGCCAGCAGCTTAGGGGTGATGGAGGGGGCATTACACACTGAAGCTTTCTTT	CASSLGVMEGALHTEAFF
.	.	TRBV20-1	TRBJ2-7	TGCAGTGCTAGCAGAGATACCCCATACGAGCAGTACTTC	CSASRDTPYEQYF
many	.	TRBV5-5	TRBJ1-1	TGTGCCAGCAGCTTAGGGTCGAACACTGAAGCTTTCTTT	CASSLGSNTEAFF
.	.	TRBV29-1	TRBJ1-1	TGCAGCGCCCGCACACGGGCAGGCGCATTTAGGAACACTGAAGCTTTCTTT	CSARTRAGAFRNTEAFF
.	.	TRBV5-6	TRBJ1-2	TGTGCCAGCAGCGGCGGGCCCAGCAGGACCGCAAGATACTATGGCTACACCTTC	CASSGGPSRTARYYGYTF
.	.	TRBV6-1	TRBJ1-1	TGTGCCAGCAGTGAAGGGGGGGAGATCGTCTTGAACACTGAAGCTTTCTTT	CASSEGGEIVLNTEAFF
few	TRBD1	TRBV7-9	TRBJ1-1	TGTGCCAGCAGCTCCTTCAGGGGGCCCACTGAAGCTTTCTTT	CASSSFRGPTEAFF
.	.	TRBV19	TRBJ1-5	TGTGCCAGTAGTATTGGCCAGGGCTATCGGCCCCAGCATTTT	CASSIGQGYRPQHF
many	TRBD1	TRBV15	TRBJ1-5	TGTGCCACCAGCAAGCCGGGACAGGGGGCACAGCCCCAGCATTTT	CATSKPGQGAQPQHF
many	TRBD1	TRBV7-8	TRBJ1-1	TGTGCCAGCAGCAAAATATCTGGACAGGGTATTTCGGCTTTCTTT	CASSKISGQGISAFF
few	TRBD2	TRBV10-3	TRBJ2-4	TGTGCCATCAGTGCTACTAGCGCTAACATTCAGTACTTC	CAISATSANIQYF
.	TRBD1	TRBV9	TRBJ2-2	TGTGCCAGCAGCGTCGGGACAGGGGCGAACACCGGGGAGCTGTTTTTT	CASSVGTGANTGELFF
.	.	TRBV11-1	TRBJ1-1	TGTGCCAGCAGCTTTCGGGCCGCAGATAACACTGAAGCTTTCTTT	CASSFRAADNTEAFF
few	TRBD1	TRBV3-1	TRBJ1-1	TGTGCCAGCAGCCGGGACAGAAAGACTGAAGCTTTCTTT	CASSRDRKTEAFF